These 22 T cell receptor beta chains originate from one sample sequenced in a study of T cell repertoires in cytomegalovirus infection. In TCRdb, the reads were re-called with MiXCR into one record per CDR3 protein. This sample has some 300,000 distinct CDR3 sequences; roughly 16% occur once, and the top ten carry 12%. Sequenced: PBMCs. The receptors shown here come from a human donor in good health (CMV status not recorded). Some clones in this sample may be carry-over from other donors' samples.

A word on this clonotype: Because it lacks the conserved phenylalanine or tryptophan at the end, this CDR3 is likely a read error. The V call is TRBV3-1, the J call TRBJ2-7; D may correspond to TRBD1 or TRBD2 (5 bases each). Per germline, CDR1 LGHDT and CDR2 YNNKEL (reference sequence). Between the trimmed V and J ends, which lost 2 bases and 0 bases, there was a span of 8 bases. The CDR3 totals 14 residues. The CDR3 DNA reads as TGTGCCAGCAGCCAACGGGACGACTCCTACGAGCAGTACTCC. This gives the protein CASSQRDDSYEQYS.

The CDR3 reads CASSYWTGEYDEQYF. Here the CDR3 DNA reads TGTGCCAGCAGCTACTGGACAGGGGAGTACGACGAGCAGTACTTC. This chain uses TRBV7-9 with TRBJ2-7; 9 nucleotides align to TRBD1. Germline V gene sequence: CDR1 SEHNR, CDR2 FQNEAQ (reference sequence). The V and J ends lost 4 bases and 5 bases, in that order; junction bases with no gene match: 9. CDR3 size: 15 residues.

The chain employs TRBV5-6 and TRBJ2-7; D possibly corresponds to TRBD1 (6 bases). CDR1 and CDR2 (germline): SGHDT, YYEEEE. V shed 7 bases and J shed 2 bases, with 13 bases lying between them. The CDR3 length is 13 residues. In DNA, the CDR3 is TGTGCCAGCGGAAGACAGGACACCTACGAGCAGTACTTC. Residues: CASGRQDTYEQYF.

V is TRBV12-3 or TRBV12-4 and J is TRBJ2-1; D is possibly TRBD1 (6 bases). Trimming stripped 6 bases from V and 0 bases from J, with 15 bases between. The CDR3 length is 16 residues. This CDR3 is CASRPPQGSSYNEQFF. The DNA for the CDR3 is TGTGCCAGCAGACCTCCACAGGGTAGCTCCTACAATGAGCAGTTCTTC.

This chain links TRBV27 with TRBJ2-3; D ambiguous. This CDR3 region has 15 residues. Trimming shortened V by 2 bases and J by 0 bases, and 9 bases separated the two germline ends. Germline V gives CDR1 MNHEY, CDR2 SMNVEV (reference sequence). DNA for the CDR3: TGTGCCAGCAGTTTAAGGCTATCTAGCACAGATACGCAGTATTTT. This sequence encodes CASSLRLSSTDTQYF.

This clonotype was recorded at least ten times. A read error may account for a junction end that differs from germline. The J gene is TRBJ2-1, the V gene TRBV20-1; the match to TRBD1 covers 7 bases. The CDR3 is 16 amino acids. Germline CDR1 is DFQATT and CDR2 is SNEGSKA (reference sequence). The CDR3 nucleotides are TGCAGTGCCAGAGGGGGCCACGGAACCGCCTACAATGAGCAGTTCTTC. It specifies CSARGGHGTAYNEQFF.

This clonotype was seen at least ten times. The chain carries TRBV7-2 and TRBJ1-4, with D possibly being TRBD1 (5 bases). V lost 3 bases, J lost 12 bases, and 11 bases lay in between. The V gene's germline CDR1 is SGHTA and CDR2 FQGNSA. This CDR3 has 12 amino acids. As DNA, the CDR3 is TGTGCCAGCAGCTTTATAAGGGACGAACTGTTTTTT. Residues: CASSFIRDELFF.

This clonotype has a count of ten or more. The CDR3 protein is CASSKFGVEEVEAFF. As DNA, the CDR3 is TGTGCCAGTAGTAAATTCGGGGTGGAAGAGGTTGAAGCTTTCTTT. The chain is built from TRBV19 and TRBJ1-1, with unresolved D. Trimming stripped 4 bases from V and 7 bases from J, with 19 bases between. Per the germline V gene, CDR1 is LNHDA and CDR2 is SQIVND (reference sequence). The CDR3 has 15 residues.

This clonotype was detected a few times. The rearrangement links TRBV7-9 to TRBJ2-1, with D possibly TRBD2 on 6 matching bases. Germline CDR1 reads SEHNR; CDR2 reads FQNEAQ (reference sequence). V lost 5 bases to trimming and J lost 1 base, with 12 bases between them. The length of the CDR3 is 15 residues. This CDR3 is CASSKGLASYNEQFF. CDR3 coding DNA: TGTGCCAGCAGCAAAGGGCTAGCGTCCTACAATGAGCAGTTCTTC.

This clonotype appeared many times. This sequence joins TRBV7-9 and TRBJ1-4; D possibly corresponds to TRBD1 (5 bases). The CDR3 has 15 amino acids. Germline V gene sequence: CDR1 SEHNR, CDR2 FQNEAQ (reference sequence). The V end lost 0 bases, the J end lost 5 bases, and 10 bases lay between the germline ends. CDR3 loop: CASSLAGTRNEKLFF. CDR3 in DNA: TGTGCCAGCAGCTTAGCGGGGACTCGGAATGAAAAACTGTTTTTT.

CDR3 nucleotide sequence: TGCAGTGCTGCAGACATACCGACCGGGGAGCTGTTTTTT. It is translated as CSAADIPTGELFF. This chain links TRBV20-1 with TRBJ2-2; no firm D call. Germline CDR1 reads DFQATT; CDR2 reads SNEGSKA (reference sequence). The V and J ends lost 5 bases and 5 bases respectively, with 12 bases between them. The CDR3 runs to 13 residues.

The V call is TRBV6-6, the J call TRBJ1-5; 9 positions match TRBD1. This CDR3 has 15 residues. Per the germline V gene, CDR1 is MNHNY and CDR2 is SVGAGI (reference sequence). With V trimmed by 7 bases and J by 4 bases, 8 bases remained unmatched. CDR3 in amino acids: CASKYTGQGNQPQHF. The DNA for the CDR3 is TGTGCCAGCAAATATACGGGACAGGGAAATCAGCCCCAGCATTTT.

Ten or more counts support this clonotype. J is TRBJ2-1 and V is TRBV7-2; 7 bases are shared with TRBD2. The V gene end was trimmed by 2 bases and the J gene end by 2 bases; junction bases not matched to a gene: 3. Germline loops: CDR1 SGHTA, CDR2 FQGNSA. The length of the CDR3 is 15 residues. This CDR3 is CASSLMAGAYNEQFF. In DNA form, the CDR3 reads TGTGCCAGCAGCTTAATGGCGGGGGCCTACAATGAGCAGTTCTTC.

V gene TRBV24-1 combines with J gene TRBJ1-2; the match to TRBD1 covers 8 bases. J was trimmed by 8 bases and V by 9 bases; bases with no gene match: 10. CDR3 length: 13 residues. Germline V lookup: CDR1 KGHDR, CDR2 SFDVKD. Here the CDR3 reads CATRGTGKRGYTF. CDR3 nucleotide sequence: TGTGCCACCCGCGGGACAGGAAAAAGGGGCTACACCTTC.

This clonotype was observed at least ten times. This chain joins TRBV7-2 and TRBJ2-5, with TRBD2 as a possible D gene (5 bases). V was clipped by 3 bases and J by 5 bases, with 10 bases between them. This CDR3 has 13 residues. The germline CDR1 and CDR2 sequences are SGHTA and FQGNSA. CDR3 sequence reads: CASSFGVGETQYF. The CDR3 nucleotides are TGTGCCAGCAGCTTCGGGGTGGGGGAGACCCAGTACTTC.

This clonotype was picked up a small number of times. The rearrangement joins TRBV4-1 to TRBJ1-1; possibly TRBD1 for D (5 bases). CDR3 size: 14 residues. V was shortened by 0 bases and J by 5 bases, with 10 bases between the two germline ends. Germline CDR1 and CDR2: MGHRA and YSYEKL. DNA of the CDR3: TGCGCCAGCAGCCAAGATGAGGGGAGAACTGAAGCTTTCTTT. Amino acid sequence: CASSQDEGRTEAFF.

This clonotype has at least ten counts. The rearrangement links TRBV7-2 to TRBJ2-1; 13 bases map to TRBD2. The V segment lost 6 bases and the J segment 10 bases; nucleotides outside the gene matches: 12. The CDR3 extends over 16 amino acids. Germline values: CDR1 SGHTA, CDR2 FQGNSA. CDR3 in amino acids: CASSSRLGLAGLEQFF. The CDR3 region has the DNA TGTGCCAGCAGTTCTAGATTGGGACTAGCGGGGTTAGAGCAGTTCTTC. The full variable domain, completed using reference TRBV7-2 and TRBJ2-1, is GAGVSQSPSNKVTEKGKDVELRCDPISGHTALYWYRQSLGQGLEFLIYFQGNSAPDKSGLPSDRFSAERTGGSVSTLTIQRTQQEDSAVYLCASSSRLGLAGLEQFFGPGTRLTVL.

Ten or more counts support this clonotype. This chain uses TRBV7-6 with TRBJ2-1; 13 nucleotides align to TRBD2. CDR3 length equals 15 residues. Germline lookup yields CDR1 SGHVS and CDR2 FNYEAQ. Trimming at V came to 5 bases and at J to 8 bases, leaving 6 bases not matched to a gene. The CDR3 DNA sequence: TGTGCCAGCAGCCTCGGGACTAGCGGGGATGATGAGCAGTTCTTC. Its translation: CASSLGTSGDDEQFF.

The genes are TRBV9 and TRBJ1-2; D not certain. The CDR3 contains 12 residues. Trimming cost V 4 bases and J 5 bases, with 9 bases left between them. Germline values: CDR1 SGDLS, CDR2 YYNGEE. The CDR3 bases are TGTGCCAGCAGCAAACAAGCTTATGGCTACACCTTC. Amino acids: CASSKQAYGYTF.

There are a few counts of this clonotype. V and J are TRBV3-1 and TRBJ1-1, with 7 nucleotides matching TRBD1. This CDR3 is built from 15 residues. Germline assignment: CDR1 LGHDT and CDR2 YNNKEL (reference sequence). The V gene end was trimmed by 4 bases and the J gene end by 0 bases; junction bases not matched to a gene: 5. The CDR3 region is CASSLGQPLNTEAFF. CDR3 bases: TGTGCCAGCAGCCTGGGACAGCCCTTGAACACTGAAGCTTTCTTT.

The chain employs TRBV28 and TRBJ2-3, with TRBD2 matching 11 bases. The germline gives CDR1 MDHEN, CDR2 SYDVKM. Germline trimming cut 8 bases from V and 4 bases from J; bases unmatched to any gene: 2. The CDR3 is made up of 13 amino acids. For the CDR3, the DNA is TGTGCCAGCTATAGCGGGAGGGCAGATACGCAGTATTTT. It specifies CASYSGRADTQYF. Full variable domain (rest looked up from reference TRBV28 and TRBJ2-3): DVKVTQSSRYLVKRTGEKVFLECVQDMDHENMFWYRQDPGLGLRLIYFSYDVKMKEKGDIPEGYSVSREKKERFSLILESASTNQTSMYLCASYSGRADTQYFGPGTRLTVL.

This clonotype came up a few times. The CDR3 reads CASSLSLGTGRIGELFF. CDR3 in DNA: TGTGCCAGCAGTTTAAGCCTCGGGACAGGGCGTATCGGGGAGCTGTTTTTT. The V gene is TRBV12-3 or TRBV12-4, the J gene TRBJ2-2, with TRBD1 matching 9 bases. This CDR3 is 17 amino acids long. The J segment lost 7 bases and the V segment lost 2 bases, leaving 11 bases of the junction unmatched.